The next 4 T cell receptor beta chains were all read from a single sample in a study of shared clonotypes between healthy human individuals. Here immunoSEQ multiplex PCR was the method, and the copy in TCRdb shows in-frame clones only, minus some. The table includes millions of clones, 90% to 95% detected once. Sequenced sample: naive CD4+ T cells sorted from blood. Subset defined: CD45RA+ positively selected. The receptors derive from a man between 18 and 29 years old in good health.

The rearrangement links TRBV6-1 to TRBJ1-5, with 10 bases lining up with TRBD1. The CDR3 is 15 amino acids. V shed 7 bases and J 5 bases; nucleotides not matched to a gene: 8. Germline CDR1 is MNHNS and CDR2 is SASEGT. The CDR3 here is CASKGTGVSHQPQHF. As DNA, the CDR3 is TGTGCCAGCAAAGGGACAGGGGTGAGTCATCAGCCCCAGCATTTT.

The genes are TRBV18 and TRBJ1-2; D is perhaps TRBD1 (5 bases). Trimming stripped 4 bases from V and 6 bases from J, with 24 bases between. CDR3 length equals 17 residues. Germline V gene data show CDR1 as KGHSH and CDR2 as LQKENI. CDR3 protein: CASSLRVPGTRGDGYTF. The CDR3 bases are TGTGCCAGCTCACTTCGTGTCCCTGGGACGCGAGGGGATGGCTACACCTTC.

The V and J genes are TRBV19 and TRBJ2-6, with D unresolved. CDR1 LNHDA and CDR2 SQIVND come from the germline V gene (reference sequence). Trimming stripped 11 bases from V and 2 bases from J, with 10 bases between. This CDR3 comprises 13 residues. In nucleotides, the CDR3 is TGTGCCCTCCTCAGCGCTGGGGCCAACGTCCTGACTTTC. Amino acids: CALLSAGANVLTF.

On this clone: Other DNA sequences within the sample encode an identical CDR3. This chain's CDR3 is CASSYRGGPYEQYF. The CDR3 DNA is TGTGCCAGCAGTTACCGGGGGGGACCCTACGAGCAGTACTTC. The chain links TRBV6-5 to TRBJ2-7, with 8 nucleotides matching TRBD2. The germline CDR1 and CDR2 sequences are MNHEY and SVGAGI. Germline trimming cut 2 bases from V and 2 bases from J; bases unmatched to any gene: 2. The CDR3 is 14 residues long.